The T cell receptor (beta chain) under discussion was sequenced for a study of CD8+CD57+ T cells in acquired aplastic anemia (dated by TCRdb to 2016 to 2018). In the study overall: On average, sorted CD4+ and CD8+ cells yielded around 3.5 ug of extracted DNA, with a range of roughly 0.19 to 27.4 ug. CD8+CD57+ expansion was defined as frequency above the mean frequency observed in healthy subjects. General study outcomes and caveats: Between patients and healthy controls, no significant difference in CD8+ Simpson's diversity was found (P=0.060). Around 30 CD8+ CDR3 sequences were shared between patients and controls but appeared highly expressed in patients and within their immunodominant clones.

Genomic DNA served as template for TCR beta VDJ combination and CDR3 sequence profiling. An Illumina HiSeq 2000 was used for TCR repertoire sequencing. In the source study's methods: TRBV/TRBJ rearrangement plots, CDR3 size and DJ length profiles, and Simpson's diversity index were used to evaluate the repertoires. The most abundant DNA sequence in the deep sequencing data was taken as the immunodominant clone. CDR3 amino acid sequences were checked for sharing across subjects and were also compared against the VDJdb database and published repertoires. In-frame beta chains were kept once TCRdb had trimmed the public reads at Q25 with fastp and called clones with MiXCR. Entries are consolidated by CDR3 protein sequence, retaining the most common genes and DNA. In this record, the V and J calls reflect TCRdb's handling and not the investigators' own analysis. This sample lists some 150,000 distinct CDR3 sequences; 45% to 55% were detected once. The biggest ten clones account for 1.1% of the sample.

Flow cytometry had shown CD8+CD57+ cell expansion in the patients selected for sequencing. Every patient had a diagnosis of severe acquired aplastic anemia based on International Study of Aplastic Anemia and Agranulocytosis and Camitta criteria. At the time blood was sampled, none of the patients had received any therapy. In the study, sorted CD4+ and CD8+ blood T cells from patients with severe aplastic anemia and from healthy subjects underwent deep sequencing of TCR repertoires. Patients were enrolled in the USA under clinicaltrials.gov protocols 00001620, 01623167, 00001397, 00071045, 00081523 and 00961064. Ficoll-Paque density gradient centrifugation was used to isolate peripheral blood mononuclear cells. Before DNA extraction, CD4+ and CD8+ T cells were sorted with FACS or magnetic beads. This clonotype was seen a few times. The specificity of this receptor is unknown. The input lacks base qualities; no much larger clone sits a single base away.

This receptor was taken from a human donor with aplastic anemia. The specimen sequenced was sorted CD4+, CD8+, or CD8+CD57+ T cells (not recorded which) from PBMCs.

The DNA is as follows: TGTGCCAGCTCACCACTTTCAGGGACAGGTGGTAACTATGGCTACACCTTC. The encoded protein is CASSPLSGTGGNYGYTF. The chain couples TRBV18 to TRBJ1-2, with TRBD1 matching 8 junction bases. As encoded in the germline V gene, CDR1 is KGHSH while CDR2 is LQKENI. Reading from cysteine to phenylalanine, the CDR3 counts 17 amino acids. Only CDR3 DNA is held: 51 bases, read in frame from base 1. V is cut back by 1 base and J by 1 base, with 8 bases in the junction unmatched. Full variable domain (CDR3 extended with the reference TRBV18 and TRBJ1-2 proteins): NAGVMQNPRHLVRRRGQEARLRCSPMKGHSHVYWYRQLPEEGLKFMVYLQKENIIDESGMPKERFSAEFPKEGPSILRIQQVVRGDSAAYFCASSPLSGTGGNYGYTFGSGTRLTVV.